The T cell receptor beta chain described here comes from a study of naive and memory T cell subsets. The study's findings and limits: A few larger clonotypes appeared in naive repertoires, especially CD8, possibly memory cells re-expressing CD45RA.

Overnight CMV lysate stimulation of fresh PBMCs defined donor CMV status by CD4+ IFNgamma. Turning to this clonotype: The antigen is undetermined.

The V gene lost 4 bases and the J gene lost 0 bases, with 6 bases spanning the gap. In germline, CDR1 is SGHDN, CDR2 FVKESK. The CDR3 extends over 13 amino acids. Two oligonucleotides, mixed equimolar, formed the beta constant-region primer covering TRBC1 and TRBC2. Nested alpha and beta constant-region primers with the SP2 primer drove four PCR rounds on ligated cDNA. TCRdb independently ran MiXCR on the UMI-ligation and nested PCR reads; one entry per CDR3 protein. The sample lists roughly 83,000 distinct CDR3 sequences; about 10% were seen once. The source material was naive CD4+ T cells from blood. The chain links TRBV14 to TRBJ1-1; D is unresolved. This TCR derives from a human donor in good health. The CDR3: CASSPSMNTEAFF. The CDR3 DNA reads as TGTGCCAGCAGCCCAAGTATGAACACTGAAGCTTTCTTT. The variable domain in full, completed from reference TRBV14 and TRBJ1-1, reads EAGVTQFPSHSVIEKGQTVTLRCDPISGHDNLYWYRRVMGKEIKFLLHFVKESKQDESGMPNNRFLAERTGGTYSTLKVQPAELEDSGVYFCASSPSMNTEAFFGQGTRLTVV.